This TCR beta chain was sequenced during a study of post-analysis software for immune sequencing data. Study-wide context: As for disease course, relapsing-remitting, secondary progressive and progressive-relapsing multiple sclerosis were all included.

Included in the TCR beta cDNA libraries were unique molecular identifiers. MiXCR, applied by TCRdb to the PCR reads, yields one record per CDR3 protein. The sample lists 150,000 to 200,000 distinct CDR3 sequences; around 34% were seen once. The CDR3 consists of 16 residues. CDR1 SGHAT and CDR2 FQNNGV come from the germline V gene. V shed 2 bases, J shed 2 bases, and the junction held 6 bases outside the gene matches. This clonotype was seen a few times. Its antigen is currently unknown. Study-level results: Relative to controls, patients had about 5 TRBV segments at higher frequency, with TRBV5-6, TRBV5-1 and TRBV20-1 among these. Batch-mates among the samples co-clustered strongly by F measure. When compared against controls, multiple sclerosis patients showed significantly lower normalized Chao1 diversity.

The sample was blood, taken after autologous hematopoietic stem cell transplantation. This receptor was taken from a girl between 5 and 17 years old with multiple sclerosis. The J gene is TRBJ2-7, the V gene TRBV11-2, with 10 bases fitting TRBD1. CDR3 loop: CASSLQDRGGTYEQYF. In DNA form, the CDR3 reads TGTGCCAGCAGCTTACAGGACAGGGGGGGCACCTACGAGCAGTACTTC. Complete variable domain (other parts from reference TRBV11-2 and TRBJ2-7): EAGVAQSPRYKIIEKRQSVAFWCNPISGHATLYWYQQILGQGPKLLIQFQNNGVVDDSQLPKDRFSAERLKGVDSTLKIQPAKLEDSAVYLCASSLQDRGGTYEQYFGPGTRLTVT.